This T cell receptor beta chain was profiled in a study of blood T cell repertoires in COVID-19. Original processing notes: Reference gene primer amplification yielded estimated nucleated cell counts. Repertoires were generated with immunoSEQ multiplex PCR, while TCRdb's copy carries only in-frame clones and drops some. V and J calls plus clone size are reproduced from that table; the DNA served to infer D and trimming. The sample carries some 200,000 clones, approximately 83% recorded once. Germline lookup yields CDR1 LGHNT and CDR2 FRNRAP. The V and J ends lost 3 bases and 5 bases respectively, with 24 bases between them. This CDR3 comprises 18 residues.

J is TRBJ2-3 and V is TRBV12-5, with D possibly matching TRBD1 (5 bases). Sequencing was performed on PBMCs or T cells enriched from blood (not recorded which). The clonotype originates from a woman aged 50 to 65 who had been exposed to COVID-19. The CDR3 sequence: CASGLPGSGFFRGDTQYF. In DNA form, the CDR3 reads TGTGCTAGTGGTTTACCAGGATCAGGGTTTTTTAGGGGAGATACGCAGTATTTT.